Below, 27 T cell receptor beta chains from the same sample are listed, as sequenced in a study of CD4 T cells in relation to SARS-CoV-2 and coronaviruses. Sequenced by immunoSEQ multiplex PCR; TCRdb stores in-frame clones only, minus some. The sample holds roughly 11,000 clones, around 80% seen once. CD4+ T cells from unexposed donors were obtained before the COVID-19 pandemic (2011-2018). CD4+ T cells were isolated from the cells after around 11 days of culture. For these receptors, no antigen is known. Sequenced material: CD4+ T cells from PBMCs, cultured in vitro. The receptors originated from a human donor in good health.

The genes are TRBV7-8 and TRBJ2-7; D gene unclear. Looked up from germline, CDR1 is SGHVS and CDR2 is FQNEAQ. The CDR3 is 14 residues long. V lost 6 bases and J lost 6, with 18 bases in between. This chain's CDR3 is CASRKRWEGGEQYF. CDR3 nucleotide sequence: TGTGCCAGCAGAAAAAGGTGGGAAGGTGGCGAGCAGTACTTC.

The J gene is TRBJ2-1, the V gene TRBV6-5; tentatively, D is TRBD2 (5 bases). The length of the CDR3 is 13 residues. CDR1 is MNHEY and CDR2 is SVGAGI in the germline V gene. Trimming shortened V by 7 bases and J by 1 base, and 8 bases separated the two germline ends. The CDR3 reads CASTGISYNEQFF. The CDR3 DNA follows: TGTGCCAGCACGGGGATTTCCTACAATGAGCAGTTCTTC.

The rearrangement uses TRBV5-4 and TRBJ1-1; TRBD1 is a possible D gene (6 bases). V shed 6 bases and J shed 1 base, with 19 bases lying between them. Germline CDR1 is SGHNT and CDR2 is YYREEE (reference sequence). This CDR3 spans 16 amino acids. CDR3 DNA: TGTGCCAGCACCATGGGGGCAGGGTGGGGGAACACTGAAGCTTTCTTT. Its translation: CASTMGAGWGNTEAFF.

This chain links TRBV29-1 with TRBJ1-5; D is ambiguous. This CDR3 has 12 residues. The ends were cut back, 4 bases at V and 5 bases at J, with 9 bases in the middle. Looked up from germline, CDR1 is SQVTM and CDR2 is ANQGSEA. The DNA for the CDR3 is TGCAGCGTTGCAGATTTGGATCAGCCCCAGCATTTT. The encoded protein is CSVADLDQPQHF.

This chain joins TRBV19 and TRBJ2-2, with D unresolved. With 4 bases removed from V and 0 bases from J, the gap between germline ends came to 15 bases. CDR1 and CDR2 (germline): LNHDA, SQIVND (reference sequence). The CDR3 has 17 residues. The CDR3 is CASSSWAPKSNTGELFF. In nucleotides, the CDR3 is TGTGCCAGTAGTAGTTGGGCACCTAAGTCGAACACCGGGGAGCTGTTTTTT.

The chain is built from TRBV6-2 or TRBV6-3 and TRBJ2-7; D ambiguous. Trimming removed 3 bases from V and 7 bases from J, with 7 bases in between. Germline V gene data show CDR1 as MNHEY and CDR2 as SVGEGT. The CDR3 spans 11 residues. CDR3 sequence reads: CASSYGTEQYF. The DNA of the CDR3 is TGTGCCAGCAGTTATGGAACAGAGCAGTACTTC.

The chain carries TRBV5-6 and TRBJ2-7; D gene uncertain. Between the trimmed V and J ends, which lost 4 bases and 3 bases, there was a span of 11 bases. Germline CDR1 and CDR2: SGHDT and YYEEEE. The CDR3 runs 13 residues. The CDR3, as DNA: TGTGCCAGCAGCAGTCCTATCGGCTACGAGCAGTACTTC. Residues: CASSSPIGYEQYF.

The CDR3 reads CASSLGPTGAYVEQYF. The DNA for the CDR3 is TGTGCCAGCAGCTTGGGTCCGACAGGGGCGTACGTAGAGCAGTACTTC. V is TRBV5-6 and J is TRBJ2-7, with 8 bases matching TRBD1. Trimming removed 0 bases from V and 7 bases from J; junction bases left unmatched: 12. The CDR3 covers 16 residues. Germline CDR1 and CDR2: SGHDT and YYEEEE.

This clone has just a few counts. V and J are TRBV2 and TRBJ1-2; maybe TRBD1 (5 bases). The CDR3 is made up of 14 amino acids. Germline V gene lookup returns CDR1 SNHLY and CDR2 FYNNEI. V was trimmed by 4 bases and J by 4 bases, leaving 13 bases between them. CDR3 amino acids: CASSVRGGVYGYTF. The CDR3 DNA follows: TGTGCCAGCAGTGTACGTGGGGGTGTCTATGGCTACACCTTC.

The chain combines TRBV18 with TRBJ1-1; TRBD1 aligns across 8 bases. The ends lost 6 bases at V and 3 bases at J; junction bases unmatched: 6. Germline-derived CDR1 and CDR2 are KGHSH and LQKENI. This CDR3 has 14 amino acids. CDR3 bases: TGTGCCAGCTCGCCAGGGGGCACCCACACTGAAGCTTTCTTT. Its translation is CASSPGGTHTEAFF. Full variable domain (remainder filled in from reference TRBV18 and TRBJ1-1): NAGVMQNPRHLVRRRGQEARLRCSPMKGHSHVYWYRQLPEEGLKFMVYLQKENIIDESGMPKERFSAEFPKEGPSILRIQQVVRGDSAAYFCASSPGGTHTEAFFGQGTRLTVV.

The chain links TRBV4-1 to TRBJ1-5, with TRBD1 identical over 7 bases. CDR1 is MGHRA, CDR2 YSYEKL, per germline. The CDR3 sequence is 12 residues long. After removal of 6 bases from V and 9 bases from J, the junction contained 5 bases not matched to a gene. The CDR3 loop is CASRLPGGPQHF. Written as DNA, the CDR3 is TGCGCCAGCAGGTTGCCAGGGGGGCCCCAGCATTTT.

V usage is TRBV6-6 and J usage is TRBJ2-1; 7 bases map to TRBD2. Losses at the gene ends were 6 bases for V and 2 bases for J; bases not matched to a gene: 7. CDR1 and CDR2 from the germline V gene are MNHNY and SVGAGI (reference sequence). This CDR3 is built from 15 residues. The CDR3 spells CASRDIGGAYNEQFF. CDR3 sequence (DNA): TGTGCCAGCAGGGATATTGGGGGGGCCTACAATGAGCAGTTCTTC.

The V and J genes are TRBV29-1 and TRBJ1-2, with 10 bases aligning to TRBD1. V dropped 7 bases and J dropped 5; count of bases not matched to a gene: 16. Germline assignment: CDR1 SQVTM and CDR2 ANQGSEA. The CDR3 loop spans 16 amino acids. The CDR3 region is CSATRTGGILSYGYTF. The CDR3 nucleotides are TGCAGCGCCACTAGGACAGGGGGGATACTTTCATATGGCTACACCTTC. Based on the CDR3 plus reference TRBV29-1 and TRBJ1-2, the full variable domain is SAVISQKPSRDICQRGTSLTIQCQVDSQVTMMFWYRQQPGQSLTLIATANQGSEATYESGFVIDKFPISRPNLTFSTLTVSNMSPEDSSIYLCSATRTGGILSYGYTFGSGTRLTVV.

The J gene is TRBJ1-2, the V gene TRBV7-9; D ambiguous. The CDR3 is 12 amino acids. Looked up from germline, CDR1 is SEHNR and CDR2 is FQNEAQ (reference sequence). With 5 bases removed from V and 8 bases from J, the gap between germline ends came to 12 bases. CDR3 protein: CASSPRNSGYTF. The CDR3 coding sequence is TGTGCCAGCAGCCCCCGGAACAGCGGCTACACCTTC.

The genes are TRBV7-9 and TRBJ2-2; 9 bases are a match to TRBD1. V shed 11 bases, J shed 4 bases, and the junction held 11 bases outside the gene matches. This CDR3 has 15 residues. CDR1 and CDR2 from the germline V gene are SEHNR and FQNEAQ (reference sequence). CDR3 in amino acids: CAGGGQGRSTGELFF. The CDR3 DNA reads TGTGCCGGGGGGGGACAGGGAAGGAGCACCGGGGAGCTGTTTTTT. Looking up the rest from reference TRBV7-9 and TRBJ2-2 gives the full variable domain: DTGVSQNPRHKITKRGQNVTFRCDPISEHNRLYWYRQTLGQGPEFLTYFQNEAQLEKSRLLSDRFSAERPKGSFSTLEIQRTEQGDSAMYLCAGGGQGRSTGELFFGEGSRLTVL.

The V call is TRBV9, the J call TRBJ2-1; perhaps TRBD1 as D (6 bases). The CDR3 is 17 amino acids. Germline CDR1 and CDR2: SGDLS and YYNGEE. The V gene lost 4 bases and the J gene lost 5 bases, with 22 bases spanning the gap. CDR3 DNA: TGTGCCAGCAGCCAAGAGAAGAAACAGGGTTATGACAATGAGCAGTTCTTC. The encoded protein is CASSQEKKQGYDNEQFF.

This clone appeared a few times. The rearrangement uses TRBV7-9 and TRBJ1-2, with D possibly being TRBD1 (5 bases). Between the trimmed V and J ends, which lost 4 bases and 8 bases, there was a span of 14 bases. The CDR3 contains 13 residues. From germline, CDR1 is SEHNR and CDR2 FQNEAQ (reference sequence). The CDR3 bases are TGTGCCAGCAGCTCCGGGGCCGAGGGCGGCTACACCTTC. Protein sequence: CASSSGAEGGYTF.

V is TRBV5-4 and J is TRBJ2-1, with TRBD1 matching over 12 bases. The trim removed 0 bases at V and 9 bases at J, leaving 4 bases unmatched. The CDR3 loop spans 15 amino acids. CDR1 and CDR2 (germline): SGHNT, YYREEE (reference sequence). Here the CDR3 reads CASSLGDRGRLEQFF. As DNA, the CDR3 is TGTGCCAGCAGCTTGGGGGACAGGGGGCGTCTTGAGCAGTTCTTC.

V gene TRBV10-3 combines with J gene TRBJ2-5; TRBD1 is a possible D gene (6 bases). This CDR3 region has 14 residues. The germline V and J ends were trimmed by 6 bases and 2 bases, with 13 bases remaining between them. Germline loops: CDR1 ENHRY, CDR2 SYGVKD. The DNA of the CDR3 is TGTGCCATCAGCTCCGGGACACTACAAGAGACCCAGTACTTC. This codes for CAISSGTLQETQYF.

This chain uses TRBV29-1 with TRBJ1-2, with TRBD1 identical over 7 bases. Germline CDR1 reads SQVTM; CDR2 reads ANQGSEA. The CDR3 consists of 14 residues. J lost 4 bases, V lost 3 bases, and 8 bases had no gene match. In DNA form, the CDR3 reads TGCAGCGTTGAGGGGGACAGTTTCGCCTATGGCTACACCTTC. Its translation is CSVEGDSFAYGYTF.

The chain links TRBV7-7 to TRBJ2-2; D remains ambiguous. Germline values: CDR1 SSHAT, CDR2 FNYEAQ (reference sequence). This CDR3 comprises 15 residues. Trimming stripped 1 base from V and 0 bases from J, with 6 bases between. CDR3 bases: TGTGCCAGCAGCTTAGGATCGGCGAACACCGGGGAGCTGTTTTTT. Amino acid sequence: CASSLGSANTGELFF.

The chain carries TRBV19 and TRBJ2-1; the D is unclear. This CDR3 region has 15 residues. Trimming left V 0 bases short and J 3 bases short, with 9 bases between. Germline CDR1 and CDR2: LNHDA and SQIVND (reference sequence). The CDR3 spells CASSIEDHLYNEQFF. In DNA form, the CDR3 reads TGTGCCAGTAGTATAGAGGACCACCTCTACAATGAGCAGTTCTTC.

The rearrangement uses TRBV13 and TRBJ2-5; 9 bases map to TRBD2. J gave up 0 bases and V 5 bases, and 16 bases lay outside the gene matches. The germline CDR1 and CDR2 sequences are PRHDT and FYEKMQ (reference sequence). The CDR3 contains 19 residues. Written as DNA, the CDR3 is TGTGCCAGCAGCCCCGCTATCGTAGCGGGGGATCCGTACCAAGAGACCCAGTACTTC. Its protein product is CASSPAIVAGDPYQETQYF.

V and J are TRBV7-2 and TRBJ1-2; maybe TRBD1 (6 bases). This CDR3 comprises 15 residues. Trimming cost V 5 bases and J 6 bases, with 19 bases left between them. Germline V gene sequence: CDR1 SGHTA, CDR2 FQGNSA. CDR3 residues: CASSPHTFRGDGYTF. Written as DNA, the CDR3 is TGTGCCAGCAGCCCACATACTTTCAGGGGAGATGGCTACACCTTC. The full variable domain, its missing parts supplied by reference TRBV7-2 and TRBJ1-2, is GAGVSQSPSNKVTEKGKDVELRCDPISGHTALYWYRQSLGQGLEFLIYFQGNSAPDKSGLPSDRFSAERTGGSVSTLTIQRTQQEDSAVYLCASSPHTFRGDGYTFGSGTRLTVV.

The rearrangement joins TRBV19 to TRBJ1-5, with D maybe TRBD1 (5 bases). Germline loops: CDR1 LNHDA, CDR2 SQIVND (reference sequence). This CDR3 has 16 residues. Trimming shortened V by 4 bases and J by 7 bases, and 20 bases separated the two germline ends. The CDR3 DNA reads as TGTGCCAGTAGTAATCAGGGCGCGGGGGGAGTCCAGCCCCAGCATTTT. The encoded protein is CASSNQGAGGVQPQHF.

J is TRBJ1-1 and V is TRBV18; 8 nucleotides line up with TRBD1. The junction had 12 bases not matched to a gene; V was cut back by 6 bases and J by 0 bases. This CDR3 comprises 17 residues. CDR1 is KGHSH and CDR2 is LQKENI in the germline V gene. The CDR3 is CASSPSGTGRMNTEAFF. In nucleotides, the CDR3 is TGTGCCAGCTCCCCATCCGGGACAGGTCGTATGAACACTGAAGCTTTCTTT.

The rearrangement links TRBV5-8 to TRBJ2-1; D is undetermined. Trimming shortened V by 4 bases and J by 3 bases, and 8 bases separated the two germline ends. The CDR3 has 13 amino acids. Germline CDR1 and CDR2: SGHTS and YDEGEE. In DNA, the CDR3 is TGTGCCAGCAGCAGCTTAGACTACAATGAGCAGTTCTTC. It translates to CASSSLDYNEQFF.